The present T cell receptor beta chain was sequenced within a study of technical replicates of blood from several donors. Assay used: immunoSEQ multiplex PCR; TCRdb lists only in-frame clones, some missing. The table includes some 80,000 clones, about 94% detected once. The CDR3 is made up of 15 amino acids. Germline CDR1 reads KGHSH; CDR2 reads LQKENI. With V trimmed by 0 bases and J by 7 bases, 7 bases remained unmatched. Source material: T cells isolated from PBMCs. This rearrangement joins TRBV18 to TRBJ1-2; 8 bases fit TRBD1. The receptor was isolated from a human donor in good health. The CDR3, as DNA: TGTGCCAGCTCACCACCCCCGGACAGGGCGGGTGGCTACACCTTC. This encodes CASSPPPDRAGGYTF.